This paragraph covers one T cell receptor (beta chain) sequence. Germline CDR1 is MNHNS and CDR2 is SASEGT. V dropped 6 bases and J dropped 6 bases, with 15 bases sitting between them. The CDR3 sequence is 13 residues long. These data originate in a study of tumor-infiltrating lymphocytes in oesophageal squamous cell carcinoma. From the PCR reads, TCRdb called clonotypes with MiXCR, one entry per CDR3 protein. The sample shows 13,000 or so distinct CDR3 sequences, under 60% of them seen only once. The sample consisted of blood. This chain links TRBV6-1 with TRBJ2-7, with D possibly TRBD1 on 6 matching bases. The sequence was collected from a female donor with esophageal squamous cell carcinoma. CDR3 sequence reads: CASRPSGTSEQYF. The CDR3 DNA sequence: TGTGCCAGCAGGCCCTCCGGGACATCCGAGCAGTACTTC.